Below, one TCR beta chain is given with its context. Its cognate antigen is unknown. CDR1 is SEHNR and CDR2 is FQNEAQ in the germline V gene (reference sequence). Trimming pared 0 bases from V and 4 bases from J, leaving 19 bases between. The length of the CDR3 is 17 residues. CD45RO-negative cells were positively selected for CCR7, leaving out terminally differentiated effector memory CD45RA+ cells. The sample comes from a study of shared clonotypes between healthy human individuals. Whole-study results and caveats: Deeper or shallower sequencing was expected to change how clonotypes are shared among donors. Lower generation probabilities were found for non-shared clonotypes than for those shared by all four donors. The study's rarefaction showed incomplete sorted-subset sequencing despite large depth.

Several immunoSEQ 96-well plates shared each subset's DNA, each plate a replicate. Here immunoSEQ multiplex PCR was the method, and the copy in TCRdb shows in-frame clones only, minus some. The sample lists around 2,000,000 clones; over 85% were seen once. Sequenced material: naive CD8+ T cells sorted from blood. The chain employs TRBV7-9 and TRBJ2-7, with D perhaps matching TRBD2 (7 bases). The source of this sequence is a man younger than 35 in good health. CDR3 bases: TGTGCCAGCAGCTTAGCTACGGGGGGCCTGGTTTCGTACGAGCAGTACTTC. It encodes CASSLATGGLVSYEQYF. Supplemented by reference TRBV7-9 and TRBJ2-7, the full variable domain reads DTGVSQNPRHKITKRGQNVTFRCDPISEHNRLYWYRQTLGQGPEFLTYFQNEAQLEKSRLLSDRFSAERPKGSFSTLEIQRTEQGDSAMYLCASSLATGGLVSYEQYFGPGTRLTVT.